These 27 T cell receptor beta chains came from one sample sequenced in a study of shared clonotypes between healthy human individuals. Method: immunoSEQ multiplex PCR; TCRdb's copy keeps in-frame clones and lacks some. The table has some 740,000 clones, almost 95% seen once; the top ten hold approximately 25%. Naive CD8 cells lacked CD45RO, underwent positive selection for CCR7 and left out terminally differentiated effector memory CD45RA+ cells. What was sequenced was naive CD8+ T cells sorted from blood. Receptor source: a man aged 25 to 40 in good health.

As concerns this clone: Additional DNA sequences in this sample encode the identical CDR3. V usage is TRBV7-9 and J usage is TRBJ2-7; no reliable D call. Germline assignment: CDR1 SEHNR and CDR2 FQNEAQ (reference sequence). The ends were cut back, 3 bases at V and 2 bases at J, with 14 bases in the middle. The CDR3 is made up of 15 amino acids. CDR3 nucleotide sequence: TGTGCCAGCAGCTTGGTAGGACGTGGGACCTACGAGCAGTACTTC. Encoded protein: CASSLVGRGTYEQYF.

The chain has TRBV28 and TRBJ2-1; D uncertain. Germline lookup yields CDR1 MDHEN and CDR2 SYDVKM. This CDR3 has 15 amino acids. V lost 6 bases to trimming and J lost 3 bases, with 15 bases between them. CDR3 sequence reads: CASSLQGNHYNEQFF. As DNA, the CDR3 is TGTGCCAGCAGCCTTCAAGGGAACCACTACAATGAGCAGTTCTTC.

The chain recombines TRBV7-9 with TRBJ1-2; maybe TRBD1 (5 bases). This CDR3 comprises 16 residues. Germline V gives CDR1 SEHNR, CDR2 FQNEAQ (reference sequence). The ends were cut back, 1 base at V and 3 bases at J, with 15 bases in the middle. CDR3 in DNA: TGTGCCAGCAGCTTAGGAGGGACGGATCAAGACTATGGCTACACCTTC. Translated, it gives CASSLGGTDQDYGYTF. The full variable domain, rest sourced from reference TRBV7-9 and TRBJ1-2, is DTGVSQNPRHKITKRGQNVTFRCDPISEHNRLYWYRQTLGQGPEFLTYFQNEAQLEKSRLLSDRFSAERPKGSFSTLEIQRTEQGDSAMYLCASSLGGTDQDYGYTFGSGTRLTVV.

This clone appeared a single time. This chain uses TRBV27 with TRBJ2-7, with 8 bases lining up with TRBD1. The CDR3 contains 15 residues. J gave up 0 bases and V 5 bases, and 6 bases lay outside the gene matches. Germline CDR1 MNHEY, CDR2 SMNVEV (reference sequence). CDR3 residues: CASSIWTGSSYEQYF. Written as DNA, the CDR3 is TGTGCCAGCAGTATCTGGACAGGGAGCTCCTACGAGCAGTACTTC.

The CDR3 nucleotides read TGCGCCAGCAGCCAGTGGGGAGGGGACAGGGACGGGACCCAGTACTTC. Amino acids: CASSQWGGDRDGTQYF. The chain recombines TRBV4-3 with TRBJ2-5; 9 bases line up with TRBD1. This CDR3 comprises 16 residues. Germline V gives CDR1 LGHNA, CDR2 YSLEER. The J segment lost 7 bases and the V segment lost 3 bases, leaving 12 bases of the junction unmatched.

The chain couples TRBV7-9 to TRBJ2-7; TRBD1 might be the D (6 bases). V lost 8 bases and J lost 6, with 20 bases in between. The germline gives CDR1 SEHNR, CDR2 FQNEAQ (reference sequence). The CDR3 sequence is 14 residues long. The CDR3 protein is CASARTEQIFEQYF. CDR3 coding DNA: TGTGCCAGCGCCAGGACAGAACAAATCTTCGAGCAGTACTTC.

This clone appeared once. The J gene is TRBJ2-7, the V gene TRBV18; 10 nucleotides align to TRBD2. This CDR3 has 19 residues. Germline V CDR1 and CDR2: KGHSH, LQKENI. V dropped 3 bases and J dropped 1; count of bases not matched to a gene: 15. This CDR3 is CASSPGRFSLAGGSYEQYF. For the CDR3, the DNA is TGTGCCAGCTCACCTGGACGTTTTAGCTTAGCGGGAGGTTCCTACGAGCAGTACTTC.

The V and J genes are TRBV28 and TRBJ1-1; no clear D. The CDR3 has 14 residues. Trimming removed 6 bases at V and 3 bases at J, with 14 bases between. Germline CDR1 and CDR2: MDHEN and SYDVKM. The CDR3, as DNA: TGTGCCAGCAGCCCGGACGGAATTTACACTGAAGCTTTCTTT. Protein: CASSPDGIYTEAFF.

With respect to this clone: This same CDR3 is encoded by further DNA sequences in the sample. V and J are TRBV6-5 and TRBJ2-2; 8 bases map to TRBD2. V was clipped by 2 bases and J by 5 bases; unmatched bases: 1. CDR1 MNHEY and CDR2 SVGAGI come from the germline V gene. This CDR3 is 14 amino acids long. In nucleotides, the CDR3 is TGTGCCAGCAGTTACACGGGAGGGACCGGGGAGCTGTTTTTT. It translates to CASSYTGGTGELFF.

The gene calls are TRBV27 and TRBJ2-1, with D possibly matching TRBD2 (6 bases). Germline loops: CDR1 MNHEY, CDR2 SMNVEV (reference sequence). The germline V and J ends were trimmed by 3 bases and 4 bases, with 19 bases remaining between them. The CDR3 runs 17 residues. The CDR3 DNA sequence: TGTGCCAGCAGTTTCAAACCCCCAGCGGGCAAATACAATGAGCAGTTCTTC. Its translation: CASSFKPPAGKYNEQFF.

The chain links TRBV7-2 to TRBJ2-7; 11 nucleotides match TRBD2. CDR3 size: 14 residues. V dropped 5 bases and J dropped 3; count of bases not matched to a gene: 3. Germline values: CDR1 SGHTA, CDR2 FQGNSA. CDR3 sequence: CASSGGTSGYEQYF. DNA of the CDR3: TGTGCCAGCAGCGGGGGGACTAGCGGCTACGAGCAGTACTTC.

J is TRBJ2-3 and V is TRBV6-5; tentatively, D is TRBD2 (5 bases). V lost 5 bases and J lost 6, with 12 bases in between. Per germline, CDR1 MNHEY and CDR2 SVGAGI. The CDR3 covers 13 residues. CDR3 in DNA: TGTGCCAGCAGTGGAGGTATCTTGGATACGCAGTATTTT. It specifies CASSGGILDTQYF.

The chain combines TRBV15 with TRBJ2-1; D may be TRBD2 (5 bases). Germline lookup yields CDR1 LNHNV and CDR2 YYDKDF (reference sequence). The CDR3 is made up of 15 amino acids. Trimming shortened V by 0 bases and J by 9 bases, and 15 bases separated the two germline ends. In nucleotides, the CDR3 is TGTGCCACCAGCAGAGATTCGGGGAGTTTAGGTGAGCAGTTCTTC. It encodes CATSRDSGSLGEQFF.

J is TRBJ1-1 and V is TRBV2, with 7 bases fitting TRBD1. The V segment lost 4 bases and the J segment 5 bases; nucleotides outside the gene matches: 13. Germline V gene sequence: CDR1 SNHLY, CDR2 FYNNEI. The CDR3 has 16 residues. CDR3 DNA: TGTGCCAGCAGTGTGACAGGGATTGGAGCGGGAACTGAAGCTTTCTTT. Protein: CASSVTGIGAGTEAFF. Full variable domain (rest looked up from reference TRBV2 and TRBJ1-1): EPEVTQTPSHQVTQMGQEVILRCVPISNHLYFYWYRQILGQKVEFLVSFYNNEISEKSEIFDDQFSVERPDGSNFTLKIRSTKLEDSAMYFCASSVTGIGAGTEAFFGQGTRLTVV.

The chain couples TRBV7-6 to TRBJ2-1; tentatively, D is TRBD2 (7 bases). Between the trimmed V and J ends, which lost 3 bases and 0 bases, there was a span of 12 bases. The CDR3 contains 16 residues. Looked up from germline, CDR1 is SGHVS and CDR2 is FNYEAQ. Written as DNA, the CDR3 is TGTGCCAGCAGCTTCGGGGGGCAAGGCTCCTACAATGAGCAGTTCTTC. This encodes CASSFGGQGSYNEQFF.

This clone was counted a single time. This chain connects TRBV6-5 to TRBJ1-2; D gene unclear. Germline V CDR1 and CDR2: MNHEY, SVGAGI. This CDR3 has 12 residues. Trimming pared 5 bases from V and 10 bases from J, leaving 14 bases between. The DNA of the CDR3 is TGTGCCAGCAGTCCAAGTGGGTTCGACTACACCTTC. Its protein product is CASSPSGFDYTF.

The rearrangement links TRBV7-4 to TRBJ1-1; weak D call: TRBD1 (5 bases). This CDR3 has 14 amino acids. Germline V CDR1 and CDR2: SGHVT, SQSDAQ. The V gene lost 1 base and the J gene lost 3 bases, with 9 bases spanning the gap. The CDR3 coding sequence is TGTGCCAGCAGCTTAGAGGGGAACGACACTGAAGCTTTCTTT. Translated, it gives CASSLEGNDTEAFF.

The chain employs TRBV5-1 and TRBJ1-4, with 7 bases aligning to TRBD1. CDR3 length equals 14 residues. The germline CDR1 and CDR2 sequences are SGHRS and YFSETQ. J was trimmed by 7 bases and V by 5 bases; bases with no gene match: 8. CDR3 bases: TGCGCCAGCAGGTCCGACAGGGAAGGTGAAAAACTGTTTTTT. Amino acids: CASRSDREGEKLFF.

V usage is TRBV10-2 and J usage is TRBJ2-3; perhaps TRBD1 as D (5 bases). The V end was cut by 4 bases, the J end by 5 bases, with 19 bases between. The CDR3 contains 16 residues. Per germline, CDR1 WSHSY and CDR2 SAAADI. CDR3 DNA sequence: TGCGCCAGCAGTGGGTTTGAGGACAACCTTCTAGATACGCAGTATTTT. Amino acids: CASSGFEDNLLDTQYF.

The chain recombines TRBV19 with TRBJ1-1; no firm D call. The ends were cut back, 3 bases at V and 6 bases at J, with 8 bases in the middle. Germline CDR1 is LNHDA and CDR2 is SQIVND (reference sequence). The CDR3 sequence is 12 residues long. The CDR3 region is CASSISRAEAFF. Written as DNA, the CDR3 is TGTGCCAGTAGTATCTCTCGAGCTGAAGCTTTCTTT.

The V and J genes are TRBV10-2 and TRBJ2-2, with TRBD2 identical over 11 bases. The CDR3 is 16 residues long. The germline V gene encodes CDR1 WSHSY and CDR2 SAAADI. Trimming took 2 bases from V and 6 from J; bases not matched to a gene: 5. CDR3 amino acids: CASSEIRTSGPGELFF. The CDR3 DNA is TGCGCCAGCAGTGAGATAAGGACTAGCGGGCCCGGGGAGCTGTTTTTT.

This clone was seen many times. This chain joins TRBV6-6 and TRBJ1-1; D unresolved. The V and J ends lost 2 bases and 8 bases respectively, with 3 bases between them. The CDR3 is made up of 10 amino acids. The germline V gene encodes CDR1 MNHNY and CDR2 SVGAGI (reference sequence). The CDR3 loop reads CASSYLEAFF. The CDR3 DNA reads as TGTGCCAGCAGTTACCTAGAAGCTTTCTTT.

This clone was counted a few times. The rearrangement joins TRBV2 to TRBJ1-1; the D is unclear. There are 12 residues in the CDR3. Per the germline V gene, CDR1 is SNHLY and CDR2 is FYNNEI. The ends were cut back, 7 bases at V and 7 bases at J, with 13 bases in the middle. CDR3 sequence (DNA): TGTGCCAGCATGGGCGGAACGAATGAAGCTTTCTTT. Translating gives CASMGGTNEAFF.

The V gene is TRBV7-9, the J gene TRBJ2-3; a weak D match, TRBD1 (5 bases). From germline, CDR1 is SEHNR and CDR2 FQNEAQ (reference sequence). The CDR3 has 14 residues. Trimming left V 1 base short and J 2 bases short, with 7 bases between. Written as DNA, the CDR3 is TGTGCCAGCAGCTTAGTACAGGACACAGATACGCAGTATTTT. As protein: CASSLVQDTDTQYF.

The CDR3 nucleotides read TGTGCCAGCAGCCCCCCCTCCACAGATACGCAGTATTTT. This encodes CASSPPSTDTQYF. The chain is built from TRBV7-3 and TRBJ2-3; unclear D gene. The germline V and J ends were trimmed by 5 bases and 2 bases, with 8 bases remaining between them. Germline assignment: CDR1 SGHTA and CDR2 FQGTGA. The CDR3 length is 13 residues.

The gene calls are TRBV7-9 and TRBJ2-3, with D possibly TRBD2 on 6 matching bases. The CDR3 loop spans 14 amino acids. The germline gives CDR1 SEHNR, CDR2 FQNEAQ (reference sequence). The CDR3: CATSGEAIPDTQYF. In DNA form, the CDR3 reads TGTGCGACGTCCGGGGAGGCGATCCCAGATACGCAGTATTTT.

The CDR3 DNA reads as TGTGCCAGCAAAAACTGGGACCACCCCTACGAGCAGTACTTC. It specifies CASKNWDHPYEQYF. V gene TRBV5-6 combines with J gene TRBJ2-7; D may be TRBD1 or TRBD2 (5 bases each). Germline V gene data show CDR1 as SGHDT and CDR2 as YYEEEE. CDR3 size: 14 residues. Deletions cut 6 bases from V and 2 bases from J, with 15 bases between.